This is a list of T cell receptor beta chains from one sample in a study of T cell changes during pregnancy in multiple sclerosis. TCRdb's table, derived via immunoSEQ multiplex PCR, lists solely in-frame clones and lacks some. The profile covers over 65,000 clones, with roughly nine tenths appearing a single time and roughly 2.5% taken by the ten largest. Sequences were derived from peripheral blood, sampled in the first trimester of pregnancy. These receptors all stem from a female donor with multiple sclerosis, enrolled in a pregnancy study. CDR3s include the opening cysteine and the closing phenylalanine or tryptophan. A D gene is named only where the DNA matches it firmly. Not every row has a clone size; where given, it reads once, few, many or a size class.

clone_size j_call v_call d_call cdr3_nt cdr3_aa
once TRBJ1-2 TRBV27 TRBD1 TGTGCCAGCAGACGGGACAGCGAATATGGCTACACCTTC CASRRDSEYGYTF
NA TRBJ2-1 TRBV19 TRBD2 TGTGCCAGTACCTCAGGGACTAGCGGGAGGATCTATGAGCAGTTCTTC CASTSGTSGRIYEQFF
NA TRBJ2-1 TRBV5-8 NA TGTGCCAGCAGAAAAGGTGCCCCACAGAGACGTAATGAGCAGTTCTTC CASRKGAPQRRNEQFF
NA TRBJ1-2 TRBV6-5 TRBD1 TGTGCCAGCAGTTACCGCTCCTCACAGGGGAATGGCTACACCTTC CASSYRSSQGNGYTF
NA TRBJ2-1 TRBV27 TRBD2 TGTGCCAGCAGTCCCCCCCAGCGGGGGTTTTACAATGAGCAGTTCTTC CASSPPQRGFYNEQFF
NA TRBJ2-5 TRBV21-1 NA TGTGCCAGCAGCAAACTAACCGGGACAGGACAAGAGACCCAGTACTTC CASSKLTGTGQETQYF
NA TRBJ2-3 TRBV6-6 NA TGTGCCAGCAGTTACGCGATATTAGGCACAGATACGCAGTATTTT CASSYAILGTDTQYF
few TRBJ1-6 TRBV5-1 NA TGCGCCAGCAGGTACAGCTATAATTCACCCCTCCACTTT CASRYSYNSPLHF
NA TRBJ1-2 TRBV12-5 NA TGTGCTAGTGGTTTGGGGGGAGGGGGGAACTATGGCTACACCTTC CASGLGGGGNYGYTF
NA TRBJ1-3 TRBV25-1 NA TGTGCCAGCAGTTTCTCCGGGGGTACCGGAAACACCATATATTTT CASSFSGGTGNTIYF
NA TRBJ1-1 TRBV9 NA TGTGCCAGCAGCGTAGGGGGGGGGTTCACTGAAGCTTTCTTT CASSVGGGFTEAFF
NA TRBJ2-1 TRBV7-3 NA TGTGCCAGCAGCTTACAGGGGCGGGAGTCCTACAATGAGCAGTTCTTC CASSLQGRESYNEQFF
NA TRBJ2-7 TRBV27 NA TGTGCCAGCAGTCCAGAGGCGGGCTACGAGCAGTACTTC CASSPEAGYEQYF
NA TRBJ1-5 TRBV6-5 NA TGTGCCAGCAGTCTGGGAGGGGGGAGTCAGCCCCAGCATTTT CASSLGGGSQPQHF
NA TRBJ2-5 TRBV5-1 TRBD2 TGCGCCAGCTGGACGGGAGGGACCCAGTACTTC CASWTGGTQYF
NA TRBJ2-7 TRBV5-1 TRBD1 TGCGCCAGCAGCTCGGGACAGAGCTACGAGCAGTACTTC CASSSGQSYEQYF
NA TRBJ1-1 TRBV11-2 NA TGTGCCAGCAGCTTAGAAAACAGCGGGTTCACTGAAGCTTTCTTT CASSLENSGFTEAFF
few TRBJ2-2 TRBV19 TRBD2 TGTGCCAGTAGTCCCCGACTAGCGGGAGGGCTGAACACCGGGGAGCTGTTTTTT CASSPRLAGGLNTGELFF
NA TRBJ1-1 TRBV5-4 TRBD1 TGTGCCAGCAGCACACGGACAGGCAACACTGAAGCTTTCTTT CASSTRTGNTEAFF
NA TRBJ1-4 TRBV30 TRBD1 TGTGCCTGGAGTGTAGGGACAGATAATGAAAAACTGTTTTTT CAWSVGTDNEKLFF
NA TRBJ2-3 TRBV7-6 TRBD2 TGTGCCAGCAGCGGGGAGGGATTCACAGATACGCAGTATTTT CASSGEGFTDTQYF
once TRBJ2-3 TRBV11-2 TRBD2 TGTGCCAGCAGGAGAGGGGCGGGAGGTCCGGGCACAGATACGCAGTATTTT CASRRGAGGPGTDTQYF